This is a list of T cell receptor beta chains from one sample in a study of blood T cell repertoires in COVID-19. The method was immunoSEQ multiplex PCR; TCRdb's version includes in-frame clones alone and lacks a portion of them. The sample has about 400,000 clones, around 89% seen once. The sample comprised peripheral blood. The receptor source for this set is a man aged 35 to 55 with acute or convalescent COVID-19. Each CDR3 is given with its conserved first and last residue. D genes are given only for firm matches. Clone sizes are given selectively: once, few, many, or a class where the clone is expanded.

D	size	V	J	CDR3	DNA
-	-	TRBV2	TRBJ1-2	CASSEGGWQARSGYTF	TGTGCCAGCAGTGAGGGGGGGTGGCAGGCGAGGAGTGGCTACACCTTC
TRBD1	-	TRBV27	TRBJ1-5	CASSQAGGTLNQPQHF	TGTGCCAGCAGCCAAGCAGGGGGAACCCTCAATCAGCCCCAGCATTTT
-	-	TRBV5-1	TRBJ2-3	CASSSTRSTDTQYF	TGCGCCAGCAGCTCCACGCGTAGCACAGATACGCAGTATTTT
-	-	TRBV9	TRBJ1-3	CASSVAGDRSGNTIYF	TGTGCCAGCAGCGTAGCGGGGGACCGCTCTGGAAACACCATATATTTT
TRBD1	-	TRBV6-5	TRBJ2-5	CASGDRTGVRETQYF	TGTGCCAGCGGGGACAGGACGGGAGTCCGGGAGACCCAGTACTTC
-	-	TRBV6-2/TRBV6-3	TRBJ2-7	CASSYAGTSEQYF	TGTGCCAGCAGTTACGCGGGGACCTCGGAGCAGTACTTC
-	-	TRBV11-3	TRBJ2-1	CASSPPHRVGNEQFF	TGTGCCAGCAGCCCACCACACAGGGTTGGGAATGAGCAGTTCTTC
-	-	TRBV6-2/TRBV6-3	TRBJ2-7	CASSSRSTYEQYF	TGTGCCAGCAGTTCCCGGAGCACCTACGAGCAGTACTTC
-	once	TRBV27	TRBJ2-2	CASRGITESTGTGELFF	TGTGCCAGCAGGGGAATCACCGAGTCTACAGGTACCGGGGAGCTGTTTTTT
-	-	TRBV5-4	TRBJ2-5	CASSLGGVGAGETQYF	TGTGCCAGCAGCTTGGGCGGCGTGGGGGCTGGAGAGACCCAGTACTTC
-	once	TRBV27	TRBJ2-7	CASSLSRSREQYF	TGTGCCAGCAGTTTATCCAGGTCGCGCGAGCAGTACTTC
-	once	TRBV18	TRBJ2-3	CASSPKGEGTDTQYF	TGTGCCAGCTCTCCCAAGGGAGAAGGCACAGATACGCAGTATTTT
TRBD2	-	TRBV5-4	TRBJ2-1	CASSWGLAGAHGEQFF	TGTGCCAGCAGTTGGGGACTAGCGGGAGCACACGGTGAGCAGTTCTTC
-	-	TRBV6-6	TRBJ1-2	CASSHETPDYGYTF	TGTGCCAGCAGTCACGAGACACCCGACTATGGCTACACCTTC
TRBD1	-	TRBV5-1	TRBJ1-2	CASSGGTGPYGYTF	TGCGCCAGCAGCGGGGGGACAGGGCCCTATGGCTACACCTTC
-	-	TRBV7-9	TRBJ1-1	CASSRSDSSVYTEAFF	TGTGCCAGCAGCCGGTCGGACAGTTCCGTTTACACTGAAGCTTTCTTT
-	-	TRBV7-3	TRBJ1-1	CASSLTVNTEAFF	TGTGCCAGCAGCTTGACAGTGAACACTGAAGCTTTCTTT
-	-	TRBV7-8	TRBJ1-1	CASSPTPGDVGAFF	TGTGCCAGCAGCCCGACTCCGGGGGATGTCGGAGCTTTCTTT
-	-	TRBV28	TRBJ1-6	CASTHQGDTNSPLHF	TGTGCCAGCACCCATCAAGGAGATACTAATTCACCCCTCCACTTT
-	-	TRBV7-2	TRBJ1-2	CASSLDGGYGYTF	TGTGCCAGCAGCTTAGACGGGGGGTATGGCTACACCTTC
TRBD1	-	TRBV6-2/TRBV6-3	TRBJ1-1	CASSLDRENTEAFF	TGTGCCAGCAGCCTTGACAGGGAGAACACTGAAGCTTTCTTT
TRBD2	-	TRBV7-3	TRBJ2-2	CASSFAGGHGTGELFF	TGTGCCAGCAGCTTCGCGGGGGGGCACGGCACCGGGGAGCTGTTTTTT
-	-	TRBV18	TRBJ1-6	CASSPFQQGQSQHSPLHF	TGTGCCAGCTCACCATTTCAGCAGGGTCAGAGTCAGCATTCACCCCTCCACTTT
-	-	TRBV10-3	TRBJ1-3	CAISGYSTSGNTIYF	TGTGCCATCAGTGGGTACAGTACGTCTGGAAACACCATATATTTT
TRBD1	few	TRBV5-1	TRBJ1-4	CASSFENRGWEKLFF	TGCGCCAGCAGCTTCGAGAACAGGGGATGGGAAAAACTGTTTTTT
-	-	TRBV9	TRBJ1-2	CASSPNSWAANYGYTF	TGTGCCAGCAGCCCTAACTCTTGGGCAGCCAACTATGGCTACACCTTC
-	-	TRBV6-2/TRBV6-3	TRBJ2-1	CASSYRGGEQFF	TGTGCCAGCAGTTACAGGGGGGGTGAGCAGTTCTTC
TRBD1	-	TRBV30	TRBJ1-2	CAWGAGGFPYGYTF	TGTGCGTGGGGGGCAGGGGGCTTCCCCTATGGCTACACCTTC
TRBD1	-	TRBV24-1	TRBJ1-5	CATSESEGASQPQHF	TGTGCCACCAGTGAGTCCGAGGGGGCAAGTCAGCCCCAGCATTTT
-	-	TRBV6-5	TRBJ1-2	CASRDKTVTYGYTF	TGTGCCAGCAGGGACAAGACTGTAACGTATGGCTACACCTTC
-	-	TRBV7-9	TRBJ1-6	CASSPLGGGNNSPLHF	TGTGCCAGCAGCCCCCTGGGGGGAGGGAATAATTCACCCCTCCACTTT
-	-	TRBV6-2/TRBV6-3	TRBJ1-5	CASSFAGTNQPQHF	TGTGCCAGCAGTTTTGCAGGTACCAATCAGCCCCAGCATTTT
TRBD1	-	TRBV13	TRBJ2-3	CASSSELQGADTQYF	TGTGCCAGCAGCTCAGAATTACAGGGGGCAGATACGCAGTATTTT
-	once	TRBV19	TRBJ1-2	CASHEGVALYGYTF	TGTGCCAGCCACGAAGGGGTTGCCCTCTATGGCTACACCTTC
-	-	TRBV28	TRBJ1-5	CASSLPREVQPQHF	TGTGCCAGCAGTCTTCCCAGGGAGGTTCAGCCCCAGCATTTT
-	-	TRBV7-2	TRBJ1-1	CASSLVVRLNTEAFF	TGTGCCAGCAGCTTAGTCGTCCGTTTGAACACTGAAGCTTTCTTT
-	-	TRBV4-3	TRBJ2-2	CASSQEETRVNTGELFF	TGCGCCAGCAGCCAAGAGGAGACCAGGGTCAACACCGGGGAGCTGTTTTTT
-	-	TRBV2	TRBJ1-3	CASSDRDRPSGNTIYF	TGTGCCAGCAGCGATAGAGACAGGCCCTCTGGAAACACCATATATTTT
TRBD1	-	TRBV30	TRBJ1-3	CAWSPLGQAFSGNTIYF	TGTGCCTGGAGTCCGTTAGGACAGGCCTTCTCTGGAAACACCATATATTTT
-	-	TRBV27	TRBJ1-6	CASSFSVYNSPLHF	TGTGCCAGCAGTTTTTCCGTTTATAATTCACCCCTCCACTTT
-	-	TRBV6-5	TRBJ2-7	CASWMTESYEQYF	TGTGCCAGCTGGATGACGGAGAGCTACGAGCAGTACTTC
-	-	TRBV15	TRBJ1-2	CATSRGAIANYGYTF	TGTGCCACCAGCAGAGGTGCGATTGCTAACTATGGCTACACCTTC
-	-	TRBV19	TRBJ2-2	CASSMGGRVNGELFF	TGTGCCAGTAGTATGGGAGGCAGGGTGAACGGGGAGCTGTTTTTT
TRBD2	-	TRBV7-3	TRBJ2-3	CASSLVAGGTDTQYF	TGTGCCAGCAGCTTAGTTGCGGGGGGCACAGATACGCAGTATTTT
TRBD2	-	TRBV7-3	TRBJ2-2	CASSLNPSGSTSGELFF	TGTGCCAGCAGCTTAAACCCTAGCGGGAGTACGTCCGGGGAGCTGTTTTTT
-	-	TRBV7-2	TRBJ1-1	CASSPADSMNTEAFF	TGTGCCAGCAGCCCGGCGGACAGTATGAACACTGAAGCTTTCTTT
-	-	TRBV21-1	TRBJ2-1	CASSYRDREFHEQFF	TGTGCCAGCAGCTACCGGGACAGGGAATTCCATGAGCAGTTCTTC
TRBD1	-	TRBV2	TRBJ1-5	CASSGTGAQPQHF	TGTGCCAGCAGTGGTACAGGGGCCCAGCCCCAGCATTTT
-	few	TRBV11-3	TRBJ1-1	CASSLAGNTEAFF	TGTGCCAGCAGCCTGGCGGGGAACACTGAAGCTTTCTTT
TRBD1	once	TRBV19	TRBJ2-3	CASSAYRGLRGDTQYF	TGTGCCAGTAGTGCGTACAGGGGGCTTCGGGGAGATACGCAGTATTTT
-	-	TRBV12-3/TRBV12-4	TRBJ2-7	CASSLGSGHEQYF	TGTGCCAGCAGTTTAGGGAGCGGCCACGAGCAGTACTTC
TRBD1	-	TRBV7-2	TRBJ2-1	CASSQGLDRGNEQFF	TGTGCCAGCAGCCAGGGCCTGGACAGGGGGAATGAGCAGTTCTTC
TRBD1	once	TRBV19	TRBJ2-1	CASSIGTGSVEQFF	TGTGCCAGTAGTATTGGGACAGGGTCAGTTGAGCAGTTCTTC
-	-	TRBV21-1	TRBJ1-1	CASSNRDRDLGGAEAFF	TGTGCCAGCAGCAACCGGGACAGGGACCTAGGGGGGGCTGAAGCTTTCTTT
TRBD1	few	TRBV3-1/TRBV3-2	TRBJ1-4	CASSPDRVTEKLFF	TGTGCCAGCAGCCCCGACAGGGTGACTGAAAAACTGTTTTTT
TRBD2	-	TRBV29-1	TRBJ2-7	CSVELRLAGQYEQYF	TGCAGCGTTGAACTTCGACTAGCGGGTCAGTACGAGCAGTACTTC